A single sample is the source of the 4 T cell receptor beta chains below, sequenced in a study of T cell repertoires in cytomegalovirus infection. TCRdb re-called the reads with MiXCR, one entry per CDR3 protein. The repertoire holds 560,000 or so distinct CDR3 sequences, 16% seen once, with roughly 25% in the top ten. The specimen sequenced was CD8+ T cells from PBMCs. The receptors here all came from a human donor in good health (CMV status not recorded). Some clones in this sample may be carry-over from other donors' samples.

This clonotype was seen a few times. This chain connects TRBV27 to TRBJ1-2, with a weak D call TRBD1 (5 bases). The CDR3 extends over 17 amino acids. With 0 bases removed from V and 3 bases from J, the gap between germline ends came to 17 bases. CDR1 and CDR2 (germline): MNHEY, SMNVEV (reference sequence). The CDR3: CASSLSWQGRWYYGYTF. CDR3 coding DNA: TGTGCCAGCAGTTTATCGTGGCAGGGACGGTGGTACTATGGCTACACCTTC.

This clonotype turned up a few times. The chain employs TRBV6-6 and TRBJ2-5, with D possibly being TRBD1 (5 bases). V lost 10 bases to trimming and J lost 2 bases, with 11 bases between them. The germline CDR1 and CDR2 sequences are MNHNY and SVGAGI (reference sequence). The CDR3 contains 12 residues. The CDR3 DNA reads as TGTGCCACTTACAGACAGCAAGAGACCCAGTACTTC. This translates into CATYRQQETQYF.

This clonotype came up many times. The V and J genes are TRBV5-6 and TRBJ2-7; 7 bases line up with TRBD2. CDR1 SGHDT and CDR2 YYEEEE come from the germline V gene. Germline trimming cut 6 bases from V and 4 bases from J; bases unmatched to any gene: 10. The CDR3 is made up of 14 amino acids. The chain's CDR3 is CASTGRPRVYEQYF. The CDR3 region has the DNA TGTGCCAGCACCGGGAGGCCGAGGGTTTACGAGCAGTACTTC.

The chain has TRBV20-1 and TRBJ2-7; 7 nucleotides match TRBD1. V was clipped by 1 base and J by 3 bases; unmatched bases: 6. Germline V CDR1 and CDR2: DFQATT, SNEGSKA (reference sequence). The CDR3 runs 14 residues. Here the CDR3 DNA reads TGCAGTGCTAGAGCGGGACAGCGAAACTACGAGCAGTACTTC. Residues: CSARAGQRNYEQYF.